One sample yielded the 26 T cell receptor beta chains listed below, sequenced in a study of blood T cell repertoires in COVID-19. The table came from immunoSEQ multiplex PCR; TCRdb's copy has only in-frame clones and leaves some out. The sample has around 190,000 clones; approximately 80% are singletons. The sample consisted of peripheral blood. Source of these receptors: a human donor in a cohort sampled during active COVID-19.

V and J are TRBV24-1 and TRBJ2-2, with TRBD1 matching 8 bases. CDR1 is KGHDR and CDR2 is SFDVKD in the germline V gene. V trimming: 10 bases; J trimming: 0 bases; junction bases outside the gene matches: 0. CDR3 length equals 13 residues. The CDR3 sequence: CATGQANTGELFF. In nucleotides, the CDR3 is TGTGCCACGGGACAGGCGAACACCGGGGAGCTGTTTTTT.

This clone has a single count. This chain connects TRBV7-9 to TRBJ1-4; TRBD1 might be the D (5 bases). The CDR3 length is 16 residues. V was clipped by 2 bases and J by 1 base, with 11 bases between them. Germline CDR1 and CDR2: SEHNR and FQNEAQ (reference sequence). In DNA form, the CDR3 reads TGTGCCAGCAGCTTACTAAAAGGACAAACTAATGAAAAACTGTTTTTT. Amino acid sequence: CASSLLKGQTNEKLFF.

CDR3 DNA: TGTGCCAGCAGCTGGGTGGCGGACTTAAAAGAGACCCAGTACTTC. Protein sequence: CASSWVADLKETQYF. The V and J genes are TRBV7-8 and TRBJ2-5; a weak D match, TRBD2 (5 bases). The germline CDR1 and CDR2 sequences are SGHVS and FQNEAQ. This CDR3 is 15 amino acids long. Trimming took off 4 bases at V and 3 bases at J, with 15 bases between the two ends.

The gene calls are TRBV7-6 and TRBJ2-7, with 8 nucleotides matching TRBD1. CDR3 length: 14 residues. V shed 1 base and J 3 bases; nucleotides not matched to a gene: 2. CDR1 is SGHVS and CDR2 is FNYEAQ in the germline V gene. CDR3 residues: CASSLDDRGYEQYF. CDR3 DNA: TGTGCCAGCAGCTTAGATGACAGGGGCTACGAGCAGTACTTC. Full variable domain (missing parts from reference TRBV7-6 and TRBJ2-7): GAGVSQSPRYKVTKRGQDVALRCDPISGHVSLYWYRQALGQGPEFLTYFNYEAQQDKSGLPNDRFSAERPEGSISTLTIQRTEQRDSAMYRCASSLDDRGYEQYFGPGTRLTVT.

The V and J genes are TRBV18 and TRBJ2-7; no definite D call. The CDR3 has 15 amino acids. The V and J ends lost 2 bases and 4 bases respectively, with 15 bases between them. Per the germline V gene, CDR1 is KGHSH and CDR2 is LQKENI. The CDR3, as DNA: TGTGCCAGCTCACCAAGTGAGGTCAGAAGATACGAGCAGTACTTC. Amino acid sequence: CASSPSEVRRYEQYF.

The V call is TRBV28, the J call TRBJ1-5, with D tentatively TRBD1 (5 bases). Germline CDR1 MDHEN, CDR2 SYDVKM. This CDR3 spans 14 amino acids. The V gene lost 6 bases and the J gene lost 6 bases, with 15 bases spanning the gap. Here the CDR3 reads CASSLRGFSQPQHF. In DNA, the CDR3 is TGTGCCAGCAGCCTAAGGGGCTTTTCTCAGCCCCAGCATTTT.

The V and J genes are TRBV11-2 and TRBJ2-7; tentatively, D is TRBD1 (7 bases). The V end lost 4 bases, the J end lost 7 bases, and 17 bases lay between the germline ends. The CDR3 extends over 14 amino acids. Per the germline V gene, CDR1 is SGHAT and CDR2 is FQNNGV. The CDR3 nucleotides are TGTGCCAGCAGCTCCCTGGACAGGAGGGATGAGCAGTACTTC. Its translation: CASSSLDRRDEQYF.

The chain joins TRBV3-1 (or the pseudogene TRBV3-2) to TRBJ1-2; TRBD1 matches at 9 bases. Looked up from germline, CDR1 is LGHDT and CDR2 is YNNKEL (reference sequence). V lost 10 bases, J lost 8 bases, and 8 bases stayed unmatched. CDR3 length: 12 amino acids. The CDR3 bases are TGTGCCACCCGAGGACAGGGGCGCGGCTACACCTTC. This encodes CATRGQGRGYTF.

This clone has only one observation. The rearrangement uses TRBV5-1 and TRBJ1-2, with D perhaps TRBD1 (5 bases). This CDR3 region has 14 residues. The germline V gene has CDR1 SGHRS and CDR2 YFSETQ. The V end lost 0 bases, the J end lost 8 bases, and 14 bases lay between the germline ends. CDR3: CASSLGTGVLGYTF. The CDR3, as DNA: TGCGCCAGCAGCTTGGGTACAGGAGTTCTCGGCTACACCTTC.

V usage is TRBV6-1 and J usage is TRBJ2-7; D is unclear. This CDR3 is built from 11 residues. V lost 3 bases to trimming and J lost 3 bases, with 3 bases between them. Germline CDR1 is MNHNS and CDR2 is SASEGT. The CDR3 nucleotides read TGTGCCAGCAGTGACAACTACGAGCAGTACTTC. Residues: CASSDNYEQYF.

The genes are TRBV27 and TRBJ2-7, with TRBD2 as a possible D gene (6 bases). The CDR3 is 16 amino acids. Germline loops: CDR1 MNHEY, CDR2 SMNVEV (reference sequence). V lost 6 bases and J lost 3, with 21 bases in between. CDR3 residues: CASRTLSSGDYYEQYF. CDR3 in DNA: TGTGCCAGCAGGACCCTCAGTAGCGGCGATTACTACGAGCAGTACTTC.

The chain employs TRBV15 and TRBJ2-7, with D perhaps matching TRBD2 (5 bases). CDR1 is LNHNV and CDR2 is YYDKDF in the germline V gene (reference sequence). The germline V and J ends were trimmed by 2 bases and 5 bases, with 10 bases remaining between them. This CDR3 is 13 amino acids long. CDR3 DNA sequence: TGTGCCACCAGCAGACTAGGGAGCAACGAGCAGTACTTC. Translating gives CATSRLGSNEQYF.

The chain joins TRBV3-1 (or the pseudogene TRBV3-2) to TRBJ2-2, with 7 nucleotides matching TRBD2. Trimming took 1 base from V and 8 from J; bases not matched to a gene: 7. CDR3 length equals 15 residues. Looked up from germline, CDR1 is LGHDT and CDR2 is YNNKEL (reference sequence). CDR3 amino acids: CASSQAPWGGGELFF. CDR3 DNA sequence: TGTGCCAGCAGCCAAGCCCCCTGGGGGGGTGGGGAGCTGTTTTTT.

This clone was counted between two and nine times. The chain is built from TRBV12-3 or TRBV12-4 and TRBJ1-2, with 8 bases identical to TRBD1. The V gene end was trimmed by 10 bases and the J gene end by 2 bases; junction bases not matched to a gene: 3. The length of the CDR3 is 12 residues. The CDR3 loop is CAIRGRNYGYTF. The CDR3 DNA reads TGTGCCATCAGGGGGCGGAACTATGGCTACACCTTC.

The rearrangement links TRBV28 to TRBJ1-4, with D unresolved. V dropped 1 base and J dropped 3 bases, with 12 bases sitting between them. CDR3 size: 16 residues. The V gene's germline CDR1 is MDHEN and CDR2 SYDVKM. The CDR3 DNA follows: TGTGCCAGCAGTTTATATCAGGTCACGGCTAATGAAAAACTGTTTTTT. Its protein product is CASSLYQVTANEKLFF.

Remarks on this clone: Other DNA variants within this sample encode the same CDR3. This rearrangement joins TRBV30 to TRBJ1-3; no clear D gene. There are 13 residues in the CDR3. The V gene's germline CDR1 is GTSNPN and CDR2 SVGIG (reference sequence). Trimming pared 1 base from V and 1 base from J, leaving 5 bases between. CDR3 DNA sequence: TGTGCCTGGAGTGCGGGGTCTGGAAACACCATATATTTT. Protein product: CAWSAGSGNTIYF.

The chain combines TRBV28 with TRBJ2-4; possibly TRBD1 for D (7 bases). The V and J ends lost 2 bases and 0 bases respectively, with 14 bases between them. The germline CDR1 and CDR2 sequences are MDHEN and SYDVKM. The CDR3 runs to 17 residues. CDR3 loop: CASSLGGGRPAKNIQYF. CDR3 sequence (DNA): TGTGCCAGCAGTTTAGGAGGGGGCAGGCCAGCCAAAAACATTCAGTACTTC.

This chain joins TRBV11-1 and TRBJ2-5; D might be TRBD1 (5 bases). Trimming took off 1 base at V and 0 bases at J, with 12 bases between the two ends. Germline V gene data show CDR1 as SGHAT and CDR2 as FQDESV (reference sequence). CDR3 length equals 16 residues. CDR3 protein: CASSLEVWGNQETQYF. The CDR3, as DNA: TGTGCCAGCAGCTTAGAAGTCTGGGGCAACCAAGAGACCCAGTACTTC.

The CDR3 here is CASSSDRGMNTEAFF. The CDR3 bases are TGTGCCAGCAGTTCAGACAGGGGTATGAACACTGAAGCTTTCTTT. The rearrangement uses TRBV6-5 and TRBJ1-1; 8 bases are shared with TRBD1. Germline CDR1 and CDR2: MNHEY and SVGAGI. The J segment lost 0 bases and the V segment lost 4 bases, leaving 4 bases of the junction unmatched. The CDR3 sequence is 15 residues long.

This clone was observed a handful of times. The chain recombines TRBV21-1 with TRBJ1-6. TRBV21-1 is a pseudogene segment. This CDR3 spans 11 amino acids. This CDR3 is CASSKGGTLHF. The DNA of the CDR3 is TGTGCCAGCAGCAAAGGAGGGACCCTCCACTTT.

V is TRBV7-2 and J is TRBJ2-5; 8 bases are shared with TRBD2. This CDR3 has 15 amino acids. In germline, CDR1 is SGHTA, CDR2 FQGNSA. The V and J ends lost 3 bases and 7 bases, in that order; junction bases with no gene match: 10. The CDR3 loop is CASSFKVAGFVTQYF. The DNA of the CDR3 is TGTGCCAGCAGCTTTAAGGTAGCGGGATTCGTGACCCAGTACTTC.

CDR3 sequence: CASRTGTQETQYF. CDR3 sequence (DNA): TGCGCCAGCAGAACAGGGACCCAAGAGACCCAGTACTTC. The chain combines TRBV5-1 with TRBJ2-5; perhaps TRBD1 as D (6 bases). Germline V CDR1 and CDR2: SGHRS, YFSETQ. V was shortened by 5 bases and J by 1 base, with 9 bases between the two germline ends. The CDR3 runs 13 residues.

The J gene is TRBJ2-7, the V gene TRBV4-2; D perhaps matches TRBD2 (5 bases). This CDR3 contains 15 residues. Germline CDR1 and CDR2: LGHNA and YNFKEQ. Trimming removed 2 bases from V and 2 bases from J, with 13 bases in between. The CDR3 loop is CASSQSYGNPYEQYF. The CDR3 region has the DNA TGTGCCAGCAGCCAAAGCTACGGGAATCCCTACGAGCAGTACTTC.

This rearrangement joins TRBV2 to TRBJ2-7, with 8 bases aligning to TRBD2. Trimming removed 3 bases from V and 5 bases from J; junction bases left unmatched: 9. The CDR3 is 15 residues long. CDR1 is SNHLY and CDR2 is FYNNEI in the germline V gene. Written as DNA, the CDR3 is TGTGCCAGCAGTGATACTAGCGGAAGGGTCCACGAGCAGTACTTC. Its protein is CASSDTSGRVHEQYF. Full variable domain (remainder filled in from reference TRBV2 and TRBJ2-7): EPEVTQTPSHQVTQMGQEVILRCVPISNHLYFYWYRQILGQKVEFLVSFYNNEISEKSEIFDDQFSVERPDGSNFTLKIRSTKLEDSAMYFCASSDTSGRVHEQYFGPGTRLTVT.

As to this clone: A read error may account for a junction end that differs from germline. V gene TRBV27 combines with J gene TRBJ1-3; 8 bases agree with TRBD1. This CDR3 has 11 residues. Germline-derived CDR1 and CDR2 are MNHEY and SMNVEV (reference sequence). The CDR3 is CASSGTGLRKF. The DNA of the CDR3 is TGTGCCAGCAGTGGGACAGGTCTAAGGAAGTTT.

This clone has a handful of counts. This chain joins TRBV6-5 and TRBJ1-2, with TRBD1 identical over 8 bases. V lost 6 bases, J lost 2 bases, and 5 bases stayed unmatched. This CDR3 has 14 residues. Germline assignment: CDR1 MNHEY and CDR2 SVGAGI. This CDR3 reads CASRPRGPNYGYTF. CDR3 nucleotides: TGTGCCAGCAGGCCCAGGGGGCCGAACTATGGCTACACCTTC.